What follows are 20 T cell receptor beta chains derived from one specimen sequenced in a study of T-cell memory formation after mild COVID-19. In TCRdb, the 5' RACE reads were re-called with MiXCR into one record per CDR3 protein. The table lists approximately 400,000 distinct CDR3 sequences, 20% to 25% of them singletons. Material: PBMCs or a T cell subset sorted from them (not recorded which). The receptors were gathered from an adult woman who had mild COVID-19 (a few samples of this study predate the infection). Cell type and time point are not known.

This chain connects TRBV30 to TRBJ1-2, with D hard to call. Looked up from germline, CDR1 is GTSNPN and CDR2 is SVGIG (reference sequence). The length of the CDR3 is 12 residues. V was pared by 2 bases and J by 8 bases, with 12 bases between. This CDR3 is CAWSMLSGGYTF. The CDR3, as DNA: TGTGCCTGGAGTATGCTTTCTGGCGGCTACACCTTC. Combining the CDR3 with reference TRBV30 and TRBJ1-2 gives the whole variable domain SQTIHQWPATLVQPVGSPLSLECTVEGTSNPNLYWYRQAAGRGLQLLFYSVGIGQISSEVPQNLSASRPQDRQFILSSKKLLLSDSGFYLCAWSMLSGGYTFGSGTRLTVV.

This clonotype turned up a few times. The chain employs TRBV12-3 or TRBV12-4 and TRBJ1-2; TRBD1 is a possible D gene (6 bases). Between the trimmed V and J ends, which lost 6 bases and 5 bases, there was a span of 19 bases. CDR3 length: 15 amino acids. The CDR3 DNA is TGTGCCAGCAGGGCCCTGCTACGGGACAAGTATGGCTACACCTTC. Protein sequence: CASRALLRDKYGYTF.

This chain connects TRBV27 to TRBJ2-7; 7 bases map to TRBD1. Germline-derived CDR1 and CDR2 are MNHEY and SMNVEV (reference sequence). Trimming cost V 5 bases and J 4 bases; bases outside gene matches: 17. This CDR3 contains 17 residues. In DNA, the CDR3 is TGTGCCAGCAGTCCCCGACCGACAGGGCTCGGGGTATACGAGCAGTACTTC. Its protein is CASSPRPTGLGVYEQYF.

V usage is TRBV12-3 or TRBV12-4 and J usage is TRBJ2-7; D gene unclear. Trimming shortened V by 6 bases and J by 6 bases, and 15 bases separated the two germline ends. The CDR3 consists of 13 residues. In DNA, the CDR3 is TGTGCCAGCAGCCTCCAAGGGCACGGCGAGCAGTACTTC. Translation: CASSLQGHGEQYF.

The chain joins TRBV7-2 to TRBJ1-5; TRBD1 matches at 7 bases. J lost 10 bases, V lost 5 bases, and 11 bases had no gene match. This CDR3 spans 14 amino acids. Germline CDR1 and CDR2: SGHTA and FQGNSA. Here the CDR3 DNA reads TGTGCCAGCAGCGAGGGGGCAGGGGGTGGTCCCCAGCATTTT. It translates to CASSEGAGGGPQHF.

This clonotype was observed a few times. V gene TRBV9 combines with J gene TRBJ2-5, with D perhaps given as TRBD1 or TRBD2 (6 bases each). The germline CDR1 and CDR2 sequences are SGDLS and YYNGEE. The V gene lost 0 bases and the J gene lost 5 bases, with 20 bases spanning the gap. The CDR3 is 17 amino acids. In DNA, the CDR3 is TGTGCCAGCAGCGTAGGAGACCCGGGGGCGCCGCGGGAGACCCAGTACTTC. It encodes CASSVGDPGAPRETQYF.

The rearrangement joins TRBV4-1 to TRBJ1-1, with D unresolved. V gave up 4 bases and J gave up 3 bases, with 12 bases separating them. Germline V gives CDR1 MGHRA, CDR2 YSYEKL. The CDR3 has 14 amino acids. CDR3 nucleotide sequence: TGCGCCAGCAGCCTCTTCGCCTCTGACACTGAAGCTTTCTTT. It encodes CASSLFASDTEAFF.

This chain connects TRBV25-1 to TRBJ2-1; no definite D call. V dropped 4 bases and J dropped 0 bases, with 7 bases sitting between them. The V gene's germline CDR1 is MGHDK and CDR2 SYGVNS. The CDR3 spans 14 residues. CDR3: CASSAHSSYNEQFF. CDR3 sequence (DNA): TGTGCCAGCAGTGCCCACAGCTCCTACAATGAGCAGTTCTTC. The whole variable domain, filled in from reference TRBV25-1 and TRBJ2-1, reads EADIYQTPRYLVIGTGKKITLECSQTMGHDKMYWYQQDPGMELHLIHYSYGVNSTEKGDLSSESTVSRIRTEHFPLTLESARPSHTSQYLCASSAHSSYNEQFFGPGTRLTVL.

This clonotype was counted ten times or more. The V call is TRBV27, the J call TRBJ1-1, with D possibly TRBD1 on 6 matching bases. V lost 4 bases and J lost 8, with 14 bases in between. This CDR3 spans 13 amino acids. The germline gives CDR1 MNHEY, CDR2 SMNVEV (reference sequence). The CDR3 protein is CASSSPDRKEAFF. CDR3 nucleotide sequence: TGTGCCAGCAGTTCCCCCGACAGGAAGGAAGCTTTCTTT.

This clonotype was seen a few times. In nucleotides, the CDR3 is TGTGCCAGCAGTCTCGGTCTAGCGACAGAGACCCAGTACTTC. Its translation is CASSLGLATETQYF. V and J are TRBV2 and TRBJ2-5, with D perhaps TRBD2 (6 bases). The CDR3 has 14 residues. Trimming pared 5 bases from V and 4 bases from J, leaving 14 bases between. Germline CDR1 is SNHLY and CDR2 is FYNNEI.

The rearrangement joins TRBV5-6 to TRBJ1-1; D uncertain. This CDR3 has 14 residues. Trimming shortened V by 6 bases and J by 1 base, and 13 bases separated the two germline ends. The germline gives CDR1 SGHDT, CDR2 YYEEEE. The CDR3, as DNA: TGTGCCAGCACCCCGGCAGGAGGGAACACTGAAGCTTTCTTT. Translation: CASTPAGGNTEAFF.

This sequence joins TRBV20-1 and TRBJ1-5; TRBD1 matches at 8 bases. Germline values: CDR1 DFQATT, CDR2 SNEGSKA (reference sequence). Losses at the gene ends were 6 bases for V and 11 bases for J; bases not matched to a gene: 12. The CDR3 loop spans 13 amino acids. The CDR3 spells CSATGTGKLAQHF. CDR3 DNA sequence: TGCAGTGCCACCGGGACAGGAAAATTGGCCCAGCATTTT.

This clonotype appeared a few times. The V gene is TRBV6-5, the J gene TRBJ2-1, with 8 positions matching TRBD2. From germline, CDR1 is MNHEY and CDR2 SVGAGI. V shed 7 bases, J shed 9 bases, and the junction held 8 bases outside the gene matches. The CDR3 length is 13 residues. The CDR3 here is CASKSGSSAEQFF. The CDR3 nucleotides are TGTGCCAGCAAGAGCGGGAGTAGTGCTGAGCAGTTCTTC.

There are a few counts of this clonotype. The CDR3, as DNA: TGTGCCACCAGCAGAGACGGGGGGGCAGCAGATACGCAGTATTTT. Protein sequence: CATSRDGGAADTQYF. The rearrangement uses TRBV15 and TRBJ2-3; 8 nucleotides match TRBD2. V lost 0 bases and J lost 4; bases outside the gene matches: 3. Per germline, CDR1 LNHNV and CDR2 YYDKDF (reference sequence). This CDR3 contains 15 residues.

The chain uses TRBV12-5 and TRBJ2-7; D possibly corresponds to TRBD2 (5 bases). Germline CDR1 and CDR2: LGHNT and FRNRAP. The CDR3 is made up of 13 amino acids. The V end lost 0 bases, the J end lost 5 bases, and 8 bases lay between the germline ends. The CDR3 nucleotides are TGTGCTAGTGGTTTGGTAGGAGGAGACGAGCAGTACTTC. Residues: CASGLVGGDEQYF. Using reference TRBV12-5 and TRBJ2-7 for the parts outside the CDR3, the full variable domain is DARVTQTPRHKVTEMGQEVTMRCQPILGHNTVFWYRQTMMQGLELLAYFRNRAPLDDSGMPKDRFSAEMPDATLATLKIQPSEPRDSAVYFCASGLVGGDEQYFGPGTRLTVT.

This sequence joins TRBV19 and TRBJ1-1; D is unclear. The V gene lost 8 bases and the J gene lost 3 bases, with 13 bases spanning the gap. The CDR3 consists of 13 residues. The germline V gene has CDR1 LNHDA and CDR2 SQIVND (reference sequence). The CDR3 sequence: CASCPGGYTEAFF. As DNA, the CDR3 is TGTGCCAGTTGCCCAGGAGGGTACACTGAAGCTTTCTTT.

This sequence joins TRBV20-1 and TRBJ2-1; possible D gene TRBD1, 5 bases. This CDR3 has 12 residues. The germline V and J ends were trimmed by 5 bases and 4 bases, with 9 bases remaining between them. Germline CDR1 reads DFQATT; CDR2 reads SNEGSKA (reference sequence). CDR3 DNA sequence: TGCAGTGCTGGACAATCATACAATGAGCAGTTCTTC. This codes for CSAGQSYNEQFF.

This clonotype was detected only a few times. The chain joins TRBV19 to TRBJ2-7; no firm D call. Per germline, CDR1 LNHDA and CDR2 SQIVND (reference sequence). The ends were cut back, 6 bases at V and 6 bases at J, with 9 bases in the middle. The length of the CDR3 is 11 residues. The CDR3 nucleotides are TGTGCCAGTAGACAATCCGGCGAGCAGTACTTC. Translation gives CASRQSGEQYF.

This clonotype has a handful of counts. The chain links TRBV6-1 to TRBJ2-7; D unclear. The CDR3 contains 11 residues. CDR1 is MNHNS and CDR2 is SASEGT in the germline V gene. Trimming removed 0 bases from V and 11 bases from J, with 8 bases in between. The CDR3 is CASSEALQKYF. DNA for the CDR3: TGTGCCAGCAGTGAAGCGCTTCAGAAGTACTTC.

The CDR3 DNA sequence: TGTGCCAGCAGTGTCGGGAGGGGGCCCTACGAGCAGTACTTC. The encoded protein is CASSVGRGPYEQYF. The chain carries TRBV2 and TRBJ2-7; TRBD2 is a possible D gene (8 bases). V was pared by 4 bases and J by 2 bases, with 12 bases between. The V gene's germline CDR1 is SNHLY and CDR2 FYNNEI. The length of the CDR3 is 14 residues.